These 24 T cell receptor beta chains came from one sample sequenced in a study of OX40 agonist ivuxolimab in advanced cancers. Repertoires were generated with immunoSEQ multiplex PCR, while TCRdb's copy carries only in-frame clones and drops some. In the table there are about 40,000 clones, around 82% of which are singletons. The source was CD4+ or CD8+ T cells sorted from blood, collected in a trial of the OX40 agonist ivuxolimab. These receptors were obtained from an adult with an advanced solid tumor such as melanoma, head and neck, liver or kidney cancer.

The chain couples TRBV6-4 to TRBJ2-3; 10 positions match TRBD2. Germline loops: CDR1 MRHNA, CDR2 SNTAGT. Trimming removed 4 bases from V and 5 bases from J; junction bases left unmatched: 6. The CDR3 has 15 residues. The CDR3 region has the DNA TGTGCCAGCAGTGTGCTAGCGGGAGAAATAGATACGCAGTATTTT. Amino acids: CASSVLAGEIDTQYF.

This chain links TRBV7-6 with TRBJ2-1; possible D gene TRBD1, 5 bases. CDR3 length: 18 residues. From germline, CDR1 is SGHVS and CDR2 FNYEAQ. Trimming left V 0 bases short and J 3 bases short, with 18 bases between. The CDR3 is CASSLALPGPLYYNEQFF. The CDR3 region has the DNA TGTGCCAGCAGCTTAGCGCTTCCAGGGCCCCTTTACTACAATGAGCAGTTCTTC.

This sequence joins TRBV7-2 and TRBJ1-6, with D maybe TRBD1 (6 bases). Germline V gene data show CDR1 as SGHTA and CDR2 as FQGNSA. The CDR3 runs 16 residues. Trimming left V 0 bases short and J 4 bases short, with 10 bases between. In DNA, the CDR3 is TGTGCCAGCAGCTTAGCGCTAGGACAGTATAATTCACCCCTCCACTTT. Translated, it gives CASSLALGQYNSPLHF.

J is TRBJ1-2 and V is TRBV4-2; 9 nucleotides align to TRBD1. The CDR3 runs 13 residues. Germline V gene sequence: CDR1 LGHNA, CDR2 YNFKEQ. Trimming cost V 6 bases and J 4 bases; bases outside gene matches: 3. For the CDR3, the DNA is TGTGCCAGCAGTAGGGACAGGGTCTATGGCTACACCTTC. It yields the protein CASSRDRVYGYTF.

This clone was seen a few times. Other DNA sequences of this sample code for an identical CDR3. This chain uses TRBV7-7 with TRBJ2-3, with no clear D. The CDR3 runs 15 residues. V lost 2 bases to trimming and J lost 3 bases, with 12 bases between them. Looked up from germline, CDR1 is SSHAT and CDR2 is FNYEAQ (reference sequence). CDR3 amino acids: CASSLTHSRTDTQYF. The DNA for the CDR3 is TGTGCCAGCAGCTTAACACACTCTAGGACAGATACGCAGTATTTT. The whole variable domain, filled in from reference TRBV7-7 and TRBJ2-3, reads GAGVSQSPRYKVTKRGQDVTLRCDPISSHATLYWYQQALGQGPEFLTYFNYEAQPDKSGLPSDRFSAERPEGSISTLTIQRTEQRDSAMYRCASSLTHSRTDTQYFGPGTRLTVL.

This sequence joins TRBV7-2 and TRBJ2-7, with D maybe TRBD1 (6 bases). The CDR3 totals 15 residues. Germline V gene lookup returns CDR1 SGHTA and CDR2 FQGNSA. The V and J ends lost 1 base and 1 base respectively, with 11 bases between them. The CDR3 coding sequence is TGTGCCAGCAGCTTAGGGACAGTTTATTCCTACGAGCAGTACTTC. The encoded protein is CASSLGTVYSYEQYF.

The chain uses TRBV4-1 and TRBJ2-1; 8 nucleotides line up with TRBD2. In germline, CDR1 is MGHRA, CDR2 YSYEKL. The CDR3 totals 19 residues. The J segment lost 3 bases and the V segment lost 3 bases, leaving 16 bases of the junction unmatched. The CDR3 region is CASSHPIGVSGRVYNEQFF. For the CDR3, the DNA is TGCGCCAGCAGCCACCCGATCGGTGTAAGCGGGAGAGTCTACAATGAGCAGTTCTTC.

The chain combines TRBV27 with TRBJ2-1; 7 positions match TRBD2. The CDR3 length is 14 residues. The germline CDR1 and CDR2 sequences are MNHEY and SMNVEV (reference sequence). With 4 bases clipped from V and 7 bases from J, the junction kept 7 bases outside the gene matches. The CDR3 spells CASSSTSRRNEQFF. The CDR3 coding sequence is TGTGCCAGCAGTTCGACTAGCAGGAGGAATGAGCAGTTCTTC.

The V gene is TRBV6-4, the J gene TRBJ2-2, with D perhaps given as TRBD1 or TRBD2 (5 bases each). Trimming left V 5 bases short and J 5 bases short, with 12 bases between. Per the germline V gene, CDR1 is MRHNA and CDR2 is SNTAGT. This CDR3 is built from 14 residues. The CDR3 region is CASSRDLRTGELFF. CDR3 sequence (DNA): TGTGCCAGCAGTAGGGACCTACGAACCGGGGAGCTGTTTTTT.

V and J are TRBV6-4 and TRBJ2-7; D not certain. V was clipped by 2 bases and J by 5 bases, with 16 bases between them. Germline loops: CDR1 MRHNA, CDR2 SNTAGT. The CDR3 spans 15 residues. CDR3 protein: CASSDESLLRDEQYF. The DNA of the CDR3 is TGTGCCAGCAGTGACGAATCACTCCTTCGGGACGAGCAGTACTTC.

V is TRBV30 and J is TRBJ2-5; D perhaps matches TRBD2 (6 bases). Germline V gives CDR1 GTSNPN, CDR2 SVGIG (reference sequence). The CDR3 is 12 residues long. Trimming removed 3 bases from V and 5 bases from J, with 10 bases in between. The DNA for the CDR3 is TGTGCCTGGAGCGAGGGGAGGGAGACCCAGTACTTC. Protein sequence: CAWSEGRETQYF.

The chain uses TRBV14 and TRBJ2-2, with 12 bases lining up with TRBD2. Germline CDR1 reads SGHDN; CDR2 reads FVKESK. There are 18 residues in the CDR3. The V gene end was trimmed by 5 bases and the J gene end by 6 bases; junction bases not matched to a gene: 13. This CDR3 reads CASSWTSGIAPSAGELFF. Here the CDR3 DNA reads TGTGCCAGCAGCTGGACTAGCGGGATAGCCCCTTCCGCCGGGGAGCTGTTTTTT.

This rearrangement joins TRBV5-1 to TRBJ2-6; D is undetermined. The CDR3 totals 15 residues. In germline, CDR1 is SGHRS, CDR2 YFSETQ. With 4 bases removed from V and 0 bases from J, the gap between germline ends came to 8 bases. In DNA form, the CDR3 reads TGCGCCAGCAGCCCACAGAGCTCTGGGGCCAACGTCCTGACTTTC. It specifies CASSPQSSGANVLTF. The full variable domain, completed using reference TRBV5-1 and TRBJ2-6, is KAGVTQTPRYLIKTRGQQVTLSCSPISGHRSVSWYQQTPGQGLQFLFEYFSETQRNKGNFPGRFSGRQFSNSRSEMNVSTLELGDSALYLCASSPQSSGANVLTFGAGSRLTVL.

The chain couples TRBV5-1 to TRBJ2-1, with 13 bases lining up with TRBD2. The V gene end was trimmed by 3 bases and the J gene end by 7 bases; junction bases not matched to a gene: 7. Germline CDR1 reads SGHRS; CDR2 reads YFSETQ. The CDR3 extends over 16 amino acids. The CDR3 reads CASSYSGLAGLNEQFF. CDR3 DNA sequence: TGCGCCAGCAGCTATTCGGGACTAGCGGGGCTGAATGAGCAGTTCTTC.

This clone was counted a few times. The rearrangement links TRBV7-2 to TRBJ2-7, with D tentatively TRBD2 (5 bases). V was shortened by 3 bases and J by 7 bases, with 16 bases between the two germline ends. CDR1 SGHTA and CDR2 FQGNSA come from the germline V gene. CDR3 length equals 14 residues. CDR3 region: CASSFLRLADEQYF. CDR3 nucleotides: TGTGCCAGCAGCTTTTTGAGGCTAGCAGATGAGCAGTACTTC.

The rearrangement joins TRBV29-1 to TRBJ1-2, with unresolved D. Germline assignment: CDR1 SQVTM and CDR2 ANQGSEA. Trimming shortened V by 5 bases and J by 2 bases, and 15 bases separated the two germline ends. The CDR3 loop spans 14 amino acids. Written as DNA, the CDR3 is TGCAGCGTTCCTTCGGGGTGGGCCAACTATGGCTACACCTTC. Amino acids: CSVPSGWANYGYTF. The full variable domain, in which reference TRBV29-1 and TRBJ1-2 provide the parts outside the CDR3, is SAVISQKPSRDICQRGTSLTIQCQVDSQVTMMFWYRQQPGQSLTLIATANQGSEATYESGFVIDKFPISRPNLTFSTLTVSNMSPEDSSIYLCSVPSGWANYGYTFGSGTRLTVV.

This clone was counted between two and nine times. V and J are TRBV7-2 and TRBJ2-1; 7 nucleotides match TRBD2. This CDR3 contains 14 residues. J lost 10 bases, V lost 1 base, and 7 bases had no gene match. Germline CDR1 SGHTA, CDR2 FQGNSA. DNA of the CDR3: TGTGCCAGCAGCTTAGGGGGAGGGAGAAGGGAGCAGTTCTTC. Translating it yields CASSLGGGRREQFF.

This rearrangement joins TRBV19 to TRBJ2-1; the match to TRBD2 covers 9 bases. CDR1 and CDR2 (germline): LNHDA, SQIVND (reference sequence). Losses at the gene ends were 3 bases for V and 6 bases for J; bases not matched to a gene: 3. This CDR3 contains 14 residues. The DNA for the CDR3 is TGTGCCAGTAGTATCAGGACTAGCGTCAATGAGCAGTTCTTC. Translation: CASSIRTSVNEQFF. Together with reference TRBV19 and TRBJ2-1, the CDR3 gives the full variable domain: DGGITQSPKYLFRKEGQNVTLSCEQNLNHDAMYWYRQDPGQGLRLIYYSQIVNDFQKGDIAEGYSVSREKKESFPLTVTSAQKNPTAFYLCASSIRTSVNEQFFGPGTRLTVL.

The chain has TRBV30 and TRBJ1-2; D is uncertain. The CDR3 loop spans 13 amino acids. Germline CDR1 GTSNPN, CDR2 SVGIG (reference sequence). Trimming left V 0 bases short and J 4 bases short, with 9 bases between. The CDR3 nucleotides read TGTGCCTGGAGTGTGGTCCAGAGCTATGGCTACACCTTC. Amino acids: CAWSVVQSYGYTF.

As for this clone: At one of its ends the junction is not consistent with the germline gene, which may arise from a read error. The rearrangement joins TRBV5-1 to TRBJ1-1; no clear D. This CDR3 spans 14 amino acids. Germline V CDR1 and CDR2: SGHRS, YFSETQ. This CDR3 is CASSLGRLNTEAFF. The CDR3, as DNA: TGTGCCAGCAGCTTAGGACGGTTGAACACTGAAGCTTTCTTT. The full variable domain, completed using reference TRBV5-1 and TRBJ1-1, is KAGVTQTPRYLIKTRGQQVTLSCSPISGHRSVSWYQQTPGQGLQFLFEYFSETQRNKGNFPGRFSGRQFSNSRSEMNVSTLELGDSALYLCASSLGRLNTEAFFGQGTRLTVV.

This chain uses TRBV5-4 with TRBJ1-2, with 7 bases matching TRBD1. The CDR3 covers 14 residues. The ends lost 3 bases at V and 4 bases at J; junction bases unmatched: 6. In germline, CDR1 is SGHNT, CDR2 YYREEE (reference sequence). The CDR3 region has the DNA TGTGCCAGCAGCTGGACAGGATCCGGCTATGGCTACACCTTC. It yields the protein CASSWTGSGYGYTF.

To note about this clone: The same CDR3 also results from other DNA sequences found in this sample. The rearrangement links TRBV19 to TRBJ2-5, with TRBD1 matching over 10 bases. Trimming removed 5 bases from V and 0 bases from J; junction bases left unmatched: 6. From germline, CDR1 is LNHDA and CDR2 SQIVND (reference sequence). The CDR3 is made up of 16 amino acids. The CDR3 region is CASSSRTGGDQETQYF. In nucleotides, the CDR3 is TGTGCCAGTAGTTCCCGGACAGGGGGAGACCAAGAGACCCAGTACTTC.

This clone was recorded a few times. The V and J genes are TRBV11-2 and TRBJ1-2; D call uncertain. Trimming pared 0 bases from V and 2 bases from J, leaving 7 bases between. Per germline, CDR1 SGHAT and CDR2 FQNNGV. CDR3 size: 14 residues. The CDR3 loop reads CASSLDSPNYGYTF. CDR3 DNA sequence: TGTGCCAGCAGCTTAGATTCTCCCAACTATGGCTACACCTTC.

The chain combines TRBV5-1 with TRBJ2-1; 13 positions agree with TRBD2. The CDR3 runs 14 residues. In germline, CDR1 is SGHRS, CDR2 YFSETQ. Trimming at V came to 4 bases and at J to 10 bases, leaving 5 bases not matched to a gene. CDR3 protein: CASSGMTSGREQFF. CDR3 in DNA: TGCGCCAGCAGCGGGATGACTAGCGGGAGGGAGCAGTTCTTC.